The 6 T cell receptor beta chains below come from one sample, sequenced in a study of blood T cell repertoires in COVID-19. Sequenced by immunoSEQ multiplex PCR; TCRdb stores in-frame clones only, minus some. Of 150,000 to 200,000 clones in the sample, about four fifths were seen once. The sample taken for sequencing was peripheral blood. The receptor source for this set is a man in his sixties with active or convalescent COVID-19.

CDR3 protein: CASILGGSNEKLFF. The CDR3 DNA sequence: TGTGCCAGCATCCTCGGGGGTTCTAATGAAAAACTGTTTTTT. The V gene is TRBV7-9, the J gene TRBJ1-4, with D possibly TRBD1 on 5 matching bases. From germline, CDR1 is SEHNR and CDR2 FQNEAQ (reference sequence). The CDR3 extends over 14 amino acids. Trimming shortened V by 7 bases and J by 3 bases, and 12 bases separated the two germline ends.

This clone was observed a single time. The chain couples TRBV9 to TRBJ2-5; possibly TRBD1 for D (6 bases). Trimming stripped 4 bases from V and 5 bases from J, with 18 bases between. Germline V CDR1 and CDR2: SGDLS, YYNGEE. This CDR3 comprises 15 residues. CDR3 DNA: TGTGCCAGCAGCCCGATCCCCAGGGGCCTGGAGACCCAGTACTTC. Its protein is CASSPIPRGLETQYF.

J is TRBJ2-1 and V is TRBV10-3; 8 nucleotides line up with TRBD1. The CDR3 is made up of 14 amino acids. The germline V gene encodes CDR1 ENHRY and CDR2 SYGVKD. V shed 11 bases, J shed 0 bases, and the junction held 6 bases outside the gene matches. The CDR3 coding sequence is TGTGCCTCAGGGACAGGTAGCTCCTACAATGAGCAGTTCTTC. This translates into CASGTGSSYNEQFF.

V and J are TRBV9 and TRBJ2-7; D possibly corresponds to TRBD1 (5 bases). From germline, CDR1 is SGDLS and CDR2 YYNGEE. This CDR3 is 13 amino acids long. V shed 0 bases and J shed 3 bases, with 7 bases lying between them. The CDR3 region is CASSVAGNYEQYF. The CDR3 DNA reads TGTGCCAGCAGCGTAGCAGGGAACTACGAGCAGTACTTC.

The chain recombines TRBV3-1 (or the pseudogene TRBV3-2) with TRBJ2-1, with 7 bases that match TRBD1. Per germline, CDR1 LGHDT and CDR2 YNNKEL (reference sequence). This CDR3 is built from 17 residues. V dropped 7 bases and J dropped 1; count of bases not matched to a gene: 13. CDR3 nucleotides: TGTGCCAGCAACATTACTCAGGGGGAGTCTTCCTACAATGAGCAGTTCTTC. Amino acids: CASNITQGESSYNEQFF.

This clone came up once. The chain combines TRBV27 with TRBJ1-1, with 10 bases fitting TRBD1. Germline loops: CDR1 MNHEY, CDR2 SMNVEV (reference sequence). The junction had 13 bases not matched to a gene; V was cut back by 5 bases and J by 4 bases. This CDR3 is built from 17 residues. DNA of the CDR3: TGTGCCAGCAGTAGAGGGACAGGGGTGCGTCCCAGCACTGAAGCTTTCTTT. This codes for CASSRGTGVRPSTEAFF.